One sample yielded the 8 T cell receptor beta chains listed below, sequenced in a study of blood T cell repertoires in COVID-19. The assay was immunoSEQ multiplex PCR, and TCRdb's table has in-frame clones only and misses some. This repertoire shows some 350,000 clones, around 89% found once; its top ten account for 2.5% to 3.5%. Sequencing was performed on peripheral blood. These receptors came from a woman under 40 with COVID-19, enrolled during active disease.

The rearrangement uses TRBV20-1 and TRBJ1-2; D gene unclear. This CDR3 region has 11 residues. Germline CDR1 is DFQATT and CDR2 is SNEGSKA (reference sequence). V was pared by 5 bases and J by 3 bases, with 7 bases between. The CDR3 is CSAERDYGYTF. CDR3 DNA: TGCAGTGCTGAGCGTGACTATGGCTACACCTTC.

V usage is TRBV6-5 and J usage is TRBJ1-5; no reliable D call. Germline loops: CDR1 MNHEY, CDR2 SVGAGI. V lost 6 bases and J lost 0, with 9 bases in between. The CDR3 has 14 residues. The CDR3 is CASRSLNSNQPQHF. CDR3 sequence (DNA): TGTGCCAGCAGAAGCCTTAATAGCAATCAGCCCCAGCATTTT.

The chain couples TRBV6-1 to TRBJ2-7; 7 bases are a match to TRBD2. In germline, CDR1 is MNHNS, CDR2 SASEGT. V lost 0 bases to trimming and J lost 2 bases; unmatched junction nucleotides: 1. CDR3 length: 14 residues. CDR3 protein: CASSEAGGAYEQYV. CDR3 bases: TGTGCCAGCAGTGAAGCGGGGGGGGCCTACGAGCAGTACGTC.

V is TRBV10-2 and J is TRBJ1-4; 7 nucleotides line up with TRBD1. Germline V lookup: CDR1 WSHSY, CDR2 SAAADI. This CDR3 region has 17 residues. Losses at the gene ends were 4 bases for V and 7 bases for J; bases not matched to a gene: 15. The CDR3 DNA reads TGCGCCAGCAGTGCGAGGGAGGACAGGCCATGGGGTGAAAAACTGTTTTTT. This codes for CASSAREDRPWGEKLFF.

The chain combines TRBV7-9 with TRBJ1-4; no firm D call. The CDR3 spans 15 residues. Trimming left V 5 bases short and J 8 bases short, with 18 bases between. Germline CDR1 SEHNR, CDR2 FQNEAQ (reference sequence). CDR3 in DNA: TGTGCCAGCAGCCCTATGGGGAGGGTTGAAGAAAAACTGTTTTTT. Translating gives CASSPMGRVEEKLFF.

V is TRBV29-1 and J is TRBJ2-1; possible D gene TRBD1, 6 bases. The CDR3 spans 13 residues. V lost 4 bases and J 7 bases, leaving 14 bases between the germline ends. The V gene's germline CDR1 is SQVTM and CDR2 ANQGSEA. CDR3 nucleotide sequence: TGCAGCGTTGGGCCCGGGACACGGAATGAGCAGTTCTTC. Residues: CSVGPGTRNEQFF.

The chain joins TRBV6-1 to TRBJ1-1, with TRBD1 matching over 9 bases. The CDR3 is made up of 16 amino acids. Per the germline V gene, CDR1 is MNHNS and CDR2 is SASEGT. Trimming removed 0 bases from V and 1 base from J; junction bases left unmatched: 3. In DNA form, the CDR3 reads TGTGCCAGCAGTGAAGCTTTGACAGGGGGGAACACTGAAGCTTTCTTT. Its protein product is CASSEALTGGNTEAFF.

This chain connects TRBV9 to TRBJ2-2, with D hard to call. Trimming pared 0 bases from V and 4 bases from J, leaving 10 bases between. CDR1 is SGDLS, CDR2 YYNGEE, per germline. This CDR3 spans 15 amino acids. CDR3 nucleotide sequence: TGTGCCAGCAGCGTAGCTCCACAGAGCACCGGGGAGCTGTTTTTT. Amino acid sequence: CASSVAPQSTGELFF. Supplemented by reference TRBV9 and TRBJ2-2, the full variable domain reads DSGVTQTPKHLITATGQRVTLRCSPRSGDLSVYWYQQSLDQGLQFLIQYYNGEERAKGNILERFSAQQFPDLHSELNLSSLELGDSALYFCASSVAPQSTGELFFGEGSRLTVL.